The source of this T cell receptor (beta chain) is a study of shared clonotypes between healthy human individuals. A remark on this clone: Its antigen is as yet unknown.

This CDR3 comprises 15 residues. V dropped 8 bases and J dropped 8 bases, with 24 bases sitting between them. Per germline, CDR1 SNHLY and CDR2 FYNNEI. Those who donated, Caucasian adults without exception, all lived in Nashville, Tennessee. It was at deep level that the assay was run. Method: immunoSEQ multiplex PCR; TCRdb's copy keeps in-frame clones and lacks some. Of 900,000 to 1,200,000 clones listed, approximately 78% were seen once; the top ten hold 0.61%. Study-level findings and limits: The study found roughly 5% of naive CD4 clonotypes shared across four donors.

The material sequenced was memory CD4+ T cells from PBMCs. Stated subset: CD45RA-negative fraction. The J gene is TRBJ1-1, the V gene TRBV2; possibly TRBD1 for D (6 bases). The sequence was collected from a young man in good health. Some clones in this sample may be carry-over from other donors' samples. The CDR3 here is CASSTWLPSRGEAFF. CDR3 nucleotide sequence: TGTGCCAGCTCCACCTGGCTCCCCAGCAGGGGCGAAGCTTTCTTT.